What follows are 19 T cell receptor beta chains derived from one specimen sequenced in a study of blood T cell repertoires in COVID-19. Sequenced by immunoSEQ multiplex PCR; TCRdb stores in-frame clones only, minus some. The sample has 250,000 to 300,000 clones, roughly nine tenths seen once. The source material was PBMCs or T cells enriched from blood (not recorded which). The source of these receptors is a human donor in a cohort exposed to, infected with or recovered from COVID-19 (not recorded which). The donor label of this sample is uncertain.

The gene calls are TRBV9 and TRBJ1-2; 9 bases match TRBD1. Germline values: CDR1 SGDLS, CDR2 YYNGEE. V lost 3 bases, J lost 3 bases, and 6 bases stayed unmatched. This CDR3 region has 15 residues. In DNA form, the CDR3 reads TGTGCCAGCAGCGGGGGGACAGGGACGGACTATGGCTACACCTTC. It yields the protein CASSGGTGTDYGYTF.

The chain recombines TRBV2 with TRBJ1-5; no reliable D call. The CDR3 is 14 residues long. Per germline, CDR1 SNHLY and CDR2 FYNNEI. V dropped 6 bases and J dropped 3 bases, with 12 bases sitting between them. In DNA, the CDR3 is TGTGCCAGCAGCCCGGGGTGGCTCAATCAGCCCCAGCATTTT. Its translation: CASSPGWLNQPQHF.

CDR3 DNA: TGTGCCAGCACAGGGGTCAACTATGGCTACACCTTC. Translated: CASTGVNYGYTF. J is TRBJ1-2 and V is TRBV19, with 7 positions matching TRBD1. The CDR3 has 12 residues. The ends lost 9 bases at V and 2 bases at J; junction bases unmatched: 3. The germline V gene encodes CDR1 LNHDA and CDR2 SQIVND (reference sequence). The full variable domain, its missing parts supplied by reference TRBV19 and TRBJ1-2, is DGGITQSPKYLFRKEGQNVTLSCEQNLNHDAMYWYRQDPGQGLRLIYYSQIVNDFQKGDIAEGYSVSREKKESFPLTVTSAQKNPTAFYLCASTGVNYGYTFGSGTRLTVV.

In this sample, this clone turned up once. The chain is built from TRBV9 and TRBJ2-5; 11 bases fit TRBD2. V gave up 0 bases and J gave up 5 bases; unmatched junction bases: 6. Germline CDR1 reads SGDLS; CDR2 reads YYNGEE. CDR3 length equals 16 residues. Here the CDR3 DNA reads TGTGCCAGCAGCGTAGAAACTAGCGGGGGCAGGGAGACCCAGTACTTC. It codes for CASSVETSGGRETQYF.

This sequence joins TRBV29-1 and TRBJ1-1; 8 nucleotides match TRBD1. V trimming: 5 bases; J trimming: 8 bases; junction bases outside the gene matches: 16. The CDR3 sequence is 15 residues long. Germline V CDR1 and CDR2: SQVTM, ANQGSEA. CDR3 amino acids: CSVYDTAKTGDEAFF. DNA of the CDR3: TGCAGCGTTTACGACACGGCGAAGACAGGGGACGAAGCTTTCTTT.

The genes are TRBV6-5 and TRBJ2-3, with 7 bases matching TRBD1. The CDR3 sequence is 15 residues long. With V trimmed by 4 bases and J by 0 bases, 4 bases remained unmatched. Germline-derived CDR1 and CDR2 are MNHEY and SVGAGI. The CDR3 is CASSSTGDSTDTQYF. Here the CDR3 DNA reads TGTGCCAGCAGTTCAACAGGGGACAGCACAGATACGCAGTATTTT.

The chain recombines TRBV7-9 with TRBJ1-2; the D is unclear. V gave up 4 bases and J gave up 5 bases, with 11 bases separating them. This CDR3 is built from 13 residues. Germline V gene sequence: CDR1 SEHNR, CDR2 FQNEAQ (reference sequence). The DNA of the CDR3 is TGTGCCAGCAGCTCGGCGGAACTATATGGCTACACCTTC. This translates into CASSSAELYGYTF.

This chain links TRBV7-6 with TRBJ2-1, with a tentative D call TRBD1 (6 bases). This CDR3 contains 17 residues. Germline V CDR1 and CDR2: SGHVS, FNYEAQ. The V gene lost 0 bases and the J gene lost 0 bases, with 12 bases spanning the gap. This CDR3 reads CASSLALRGSSYNEQFF. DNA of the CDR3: TGTGCCAGCAGCTTAGCCCTCAGGGGAAGCTCCTACAATGAGCAGTTCTTC.

The CDR3 protein is CASSLVTGARETQYF. DNA of the CDR3: TGTGCCAGCAGCCTTGTGACAGGGGCGAGAGAGACCCAGTACTTC. The rearrangement joins TRBV27 to TRBJ2-5; 8 bases line up with TRBD1. The CDR3 loop spans 15 amino acids. V was clipped by 6 bases and J by 4 bases; unmatched bases: 10. Per germline, CDR1 MNHEY and CDR2 SMNVEV (reference sequence).

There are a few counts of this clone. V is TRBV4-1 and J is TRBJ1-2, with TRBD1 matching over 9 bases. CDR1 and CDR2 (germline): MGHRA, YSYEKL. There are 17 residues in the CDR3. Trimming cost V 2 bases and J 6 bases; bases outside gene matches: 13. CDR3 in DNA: TGCGCCAGCAGCCAACTTTACAGGGGGCATGACCACGATGGCTACACCTTC. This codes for CASSQLYRGHDHDGYTF.

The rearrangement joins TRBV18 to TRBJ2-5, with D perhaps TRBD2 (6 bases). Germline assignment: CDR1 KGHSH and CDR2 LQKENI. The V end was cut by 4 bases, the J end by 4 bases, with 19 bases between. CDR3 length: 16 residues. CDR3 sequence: CASSQIGGRGRETQYF. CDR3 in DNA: TGTGCCAGCTCACAAATAGGCGGGCGGGGAAGAGAGACCCAGTACTTC.

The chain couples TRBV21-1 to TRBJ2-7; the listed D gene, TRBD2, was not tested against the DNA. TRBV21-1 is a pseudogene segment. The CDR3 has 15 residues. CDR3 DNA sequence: TGTGCCAGCAGCAAAGGGGTGCGGGTCCCCTACGAGCAGTACTTC. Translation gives CASSKGVRVPYEQYF.

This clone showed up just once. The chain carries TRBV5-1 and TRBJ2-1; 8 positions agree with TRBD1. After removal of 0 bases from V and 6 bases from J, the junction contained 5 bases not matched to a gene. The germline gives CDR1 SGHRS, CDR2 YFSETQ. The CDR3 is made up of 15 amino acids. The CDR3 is CASSLEAGGRNEQFF. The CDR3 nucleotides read TGCGCCAGCAGCTTGGAGGCAGGGGGCCGCAATGAGCAGTTCTTC.

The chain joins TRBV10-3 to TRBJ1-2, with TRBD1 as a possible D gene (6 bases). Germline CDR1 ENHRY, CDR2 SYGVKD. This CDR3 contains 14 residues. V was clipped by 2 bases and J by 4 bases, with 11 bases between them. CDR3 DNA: TGTGCCATCAGTGAGAGTACAGGGAGCTATGGCTACACCTTC. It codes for CAISESTGSYGYTF.

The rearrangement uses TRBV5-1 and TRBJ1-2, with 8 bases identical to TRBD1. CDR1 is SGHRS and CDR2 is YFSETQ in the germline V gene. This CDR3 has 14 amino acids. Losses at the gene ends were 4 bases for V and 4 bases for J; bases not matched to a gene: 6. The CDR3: CASSPGQDAYGYTF. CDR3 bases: TGCGCCAGCAGCCCGGGACAGGATGCCTATGGCTACACCTTC.

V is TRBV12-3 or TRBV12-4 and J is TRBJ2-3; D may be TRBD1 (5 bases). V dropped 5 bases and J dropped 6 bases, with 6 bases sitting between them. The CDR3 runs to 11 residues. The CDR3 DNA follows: TGTGCCAGCAGTCAGGGCGATACGCAGTATTTT. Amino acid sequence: CASSQGDTQYF.

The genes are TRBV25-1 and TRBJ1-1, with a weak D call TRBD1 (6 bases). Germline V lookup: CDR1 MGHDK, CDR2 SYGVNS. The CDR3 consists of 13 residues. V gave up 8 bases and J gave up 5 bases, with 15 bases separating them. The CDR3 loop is CASELQGGTEAFF. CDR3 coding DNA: TGTGCCAGCGAACTACAGGGTGGGACTGAAGCTTTCTTT.

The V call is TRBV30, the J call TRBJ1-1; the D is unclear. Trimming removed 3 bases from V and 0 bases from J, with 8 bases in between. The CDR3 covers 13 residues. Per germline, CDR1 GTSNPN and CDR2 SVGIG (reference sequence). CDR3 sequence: CAWSADMNTEAFF. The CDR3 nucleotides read TGTGCCTGGAGCGCAGACATGAACACTGAAGCTTTCTTT.

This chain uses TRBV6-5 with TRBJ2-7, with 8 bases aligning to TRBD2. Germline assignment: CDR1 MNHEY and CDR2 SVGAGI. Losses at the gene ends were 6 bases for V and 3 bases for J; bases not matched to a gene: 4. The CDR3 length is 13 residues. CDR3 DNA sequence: TGTGCCAGCAGGGAGGGACTAGACTACGAGCAGTACTTC. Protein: CASREGLDYEQYF.